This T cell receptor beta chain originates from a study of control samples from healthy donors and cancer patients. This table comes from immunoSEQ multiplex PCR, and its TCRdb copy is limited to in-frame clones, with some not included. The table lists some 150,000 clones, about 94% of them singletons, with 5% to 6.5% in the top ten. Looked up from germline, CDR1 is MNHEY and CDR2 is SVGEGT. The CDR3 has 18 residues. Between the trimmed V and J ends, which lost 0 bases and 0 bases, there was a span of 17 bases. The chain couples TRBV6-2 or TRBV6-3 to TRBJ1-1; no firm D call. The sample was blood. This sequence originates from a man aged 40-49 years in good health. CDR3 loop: CASSYSTGIAALNTEAFF. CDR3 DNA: TGTGCCAGCAGTTACTCGACGGGGATTGCGGCCTTGAACACTGAAGCTTTCTTT.